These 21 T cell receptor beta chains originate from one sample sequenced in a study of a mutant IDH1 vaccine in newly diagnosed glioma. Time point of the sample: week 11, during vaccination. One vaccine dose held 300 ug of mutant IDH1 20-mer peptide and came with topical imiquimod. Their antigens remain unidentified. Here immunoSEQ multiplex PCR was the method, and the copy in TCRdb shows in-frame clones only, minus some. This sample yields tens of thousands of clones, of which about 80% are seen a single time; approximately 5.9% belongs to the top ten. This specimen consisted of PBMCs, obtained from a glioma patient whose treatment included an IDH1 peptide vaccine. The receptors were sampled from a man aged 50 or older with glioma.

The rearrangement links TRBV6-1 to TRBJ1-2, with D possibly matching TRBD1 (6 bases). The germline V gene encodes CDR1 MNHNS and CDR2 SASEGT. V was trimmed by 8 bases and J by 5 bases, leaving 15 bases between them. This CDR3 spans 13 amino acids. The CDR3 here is CASRGQGGYGYTF. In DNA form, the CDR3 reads TGTGCCAGCCGGGGGCAGGGAGGGTATGGCTACACCTTC.

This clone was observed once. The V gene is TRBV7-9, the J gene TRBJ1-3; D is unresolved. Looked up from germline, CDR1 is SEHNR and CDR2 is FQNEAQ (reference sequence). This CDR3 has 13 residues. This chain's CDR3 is CVSRGRSGNTIYF. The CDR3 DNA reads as TGTGTATCACGGGGTCGCTCTGGAAACACCATATATTTT.

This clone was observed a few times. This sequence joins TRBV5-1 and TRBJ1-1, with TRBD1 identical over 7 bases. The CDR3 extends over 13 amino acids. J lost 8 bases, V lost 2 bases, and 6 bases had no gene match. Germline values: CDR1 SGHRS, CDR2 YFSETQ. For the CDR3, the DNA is TGCGCCAGCAGCTTACAGGGGCCGGAAGAAGCTTTCTTT. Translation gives CASSLQGPEEAFF.

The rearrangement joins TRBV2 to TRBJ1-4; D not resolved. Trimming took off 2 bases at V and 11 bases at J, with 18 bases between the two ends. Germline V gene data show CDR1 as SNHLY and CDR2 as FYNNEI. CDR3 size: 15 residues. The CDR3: CASSESGSRLEKLFF. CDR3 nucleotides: TGTGCCAGCAGTGAAAGCGGGAGCAGGCTGGAGAAACTGTTTTTT. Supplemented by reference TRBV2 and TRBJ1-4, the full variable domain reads EPEVTQTPSHQVTQMGQEVILRCVPISNHLYFYWYRQILGQKVEFLVSFYNNEISEKSEIFDDQFSVERPDGSNFTLKIRSTKLEDSAMYFCASSESGSRLEKLFFGSGTQLSVL.

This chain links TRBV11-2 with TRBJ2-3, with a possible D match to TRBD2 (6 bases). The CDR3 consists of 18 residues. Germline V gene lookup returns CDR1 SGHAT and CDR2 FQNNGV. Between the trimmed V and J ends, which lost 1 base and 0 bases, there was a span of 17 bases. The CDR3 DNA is TGTGCCAGCAGCTTAGGGCGGGGCCTAGGATTCAGCACAGATACGCAGTATTTT. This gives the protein CASSLGRGLGFSTDTQYF.

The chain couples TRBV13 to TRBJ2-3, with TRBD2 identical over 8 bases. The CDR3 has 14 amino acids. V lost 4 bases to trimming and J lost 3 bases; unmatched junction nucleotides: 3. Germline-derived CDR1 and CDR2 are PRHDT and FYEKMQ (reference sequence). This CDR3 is CASSSRLATDTQYF. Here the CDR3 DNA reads TGTGCCAGCAGCTCCAGACTAGCGACAGATACGCAGTATTTT.

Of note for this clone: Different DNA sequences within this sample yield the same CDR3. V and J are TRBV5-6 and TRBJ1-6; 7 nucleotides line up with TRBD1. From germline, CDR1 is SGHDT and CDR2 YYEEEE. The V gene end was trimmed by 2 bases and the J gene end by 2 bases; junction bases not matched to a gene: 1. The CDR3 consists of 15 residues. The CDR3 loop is CASSFGTAYNSPLHF. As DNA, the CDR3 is TGTGCCAGCAGCTTCGGGACAGCCTATAATTCACCCCTCCACTTT.

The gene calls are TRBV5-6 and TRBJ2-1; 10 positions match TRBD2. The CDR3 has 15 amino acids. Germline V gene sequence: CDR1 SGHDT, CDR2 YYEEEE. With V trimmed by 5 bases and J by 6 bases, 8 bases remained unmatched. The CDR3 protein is CASRLGLAGVNEQFF. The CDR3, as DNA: TGTGCCAGCAGATTAGGGCTAGCGGGAGTCAATGAGCAGTTCTTC.

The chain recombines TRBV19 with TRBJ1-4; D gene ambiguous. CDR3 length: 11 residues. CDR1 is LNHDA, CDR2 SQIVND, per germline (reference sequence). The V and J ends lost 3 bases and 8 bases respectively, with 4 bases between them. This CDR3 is CASSIGEKLFF. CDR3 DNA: TGTGCCAGTAGTATTGGCGAAAAACTGTTTTTT.

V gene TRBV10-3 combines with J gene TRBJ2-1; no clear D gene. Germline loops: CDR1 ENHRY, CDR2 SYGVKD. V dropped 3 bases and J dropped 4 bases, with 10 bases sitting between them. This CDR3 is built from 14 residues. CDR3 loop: CAISDHSSYNEQFF. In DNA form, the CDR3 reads TGTGCCATCAGTGACCACTCGTCTTACAATGAGCAGTTCTTC.

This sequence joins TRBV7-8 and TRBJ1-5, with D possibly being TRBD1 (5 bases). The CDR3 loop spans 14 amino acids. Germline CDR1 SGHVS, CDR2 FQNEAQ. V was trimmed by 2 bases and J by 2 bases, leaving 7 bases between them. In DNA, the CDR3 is TGTGCCAGCAGCTTACGGGGGGGCAATCAGCCCCAGCATTTT. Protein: CASSLRGGNQPQHF.

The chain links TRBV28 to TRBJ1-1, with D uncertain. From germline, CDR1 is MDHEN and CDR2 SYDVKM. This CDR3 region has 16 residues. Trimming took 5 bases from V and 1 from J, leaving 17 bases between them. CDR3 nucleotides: TGTGCCAGCAGTCCCATTGGAGGTAATCCGAACACTGAAGCTTTCTTT. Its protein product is CASSPIGGNPNTEAFF.

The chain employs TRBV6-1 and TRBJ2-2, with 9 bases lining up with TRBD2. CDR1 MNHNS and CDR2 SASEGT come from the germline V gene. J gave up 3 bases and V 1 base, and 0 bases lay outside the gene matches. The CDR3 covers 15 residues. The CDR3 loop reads CASSEGLADTGELFF. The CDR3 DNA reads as TGTGCCAGCAGTGAAGGACTAGCGGACACCGGGGAGCTGTTTTTT.

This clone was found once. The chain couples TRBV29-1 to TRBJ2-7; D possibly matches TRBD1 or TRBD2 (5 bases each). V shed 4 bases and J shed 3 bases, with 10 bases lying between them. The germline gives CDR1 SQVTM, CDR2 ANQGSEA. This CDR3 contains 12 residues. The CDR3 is CSVGMGVYEQYF. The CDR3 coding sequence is TGCAGCGTTGGTATGGGGGTCTACGAGCAGTACTTC.

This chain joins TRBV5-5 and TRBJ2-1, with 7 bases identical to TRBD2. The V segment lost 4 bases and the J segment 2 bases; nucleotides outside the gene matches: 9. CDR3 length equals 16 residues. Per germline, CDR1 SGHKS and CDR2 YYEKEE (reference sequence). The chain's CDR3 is CASSRLAGAPYNEQFF. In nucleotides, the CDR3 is TGTGCCAGCAGCCGTCTCGCGGGAGCGCCCTACAATGAGCAGTTCTTC.

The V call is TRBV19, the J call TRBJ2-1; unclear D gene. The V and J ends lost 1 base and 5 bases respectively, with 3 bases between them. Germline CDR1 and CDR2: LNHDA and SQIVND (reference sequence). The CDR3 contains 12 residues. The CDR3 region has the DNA TGTGCCAGTAGTATAGGCGACAATGAGCAGTTCTTC. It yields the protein CASSIGDNEQFF.

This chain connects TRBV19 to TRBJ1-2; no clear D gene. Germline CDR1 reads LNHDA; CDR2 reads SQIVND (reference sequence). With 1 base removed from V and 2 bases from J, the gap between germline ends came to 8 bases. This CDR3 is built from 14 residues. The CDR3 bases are TGTGCCAGTAGTATAGGGGGAGAGAACTATGGCTACACCTTC. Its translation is CASSIGGENYGYTF.

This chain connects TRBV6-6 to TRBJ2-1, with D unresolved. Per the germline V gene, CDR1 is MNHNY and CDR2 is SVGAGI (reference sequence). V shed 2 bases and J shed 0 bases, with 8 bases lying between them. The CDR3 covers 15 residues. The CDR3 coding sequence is TGTGCCAGCAGTTACGGCCAAAGCTCCTACAATGAGCAGTTCTTC. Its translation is CASSYGQSSYNEQFF.

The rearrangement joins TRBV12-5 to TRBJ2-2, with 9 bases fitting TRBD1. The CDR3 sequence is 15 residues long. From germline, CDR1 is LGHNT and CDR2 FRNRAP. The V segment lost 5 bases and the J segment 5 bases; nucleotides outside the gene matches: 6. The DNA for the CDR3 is TGTGCTAGTGGTGCCGGACAGGGGTTAACCGGGGAGCTGTTTTTT. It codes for CASGAGQGLTGELFF. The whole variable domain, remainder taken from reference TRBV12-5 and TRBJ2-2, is DARVTQTPRHKVTEMGQEVTMRCQPILGHNTVFWYRQTMMQGLELLAYFRNRAPLDDSGMPKDRFSAEMPDATLATLKIQPSEPRDSAVYFCASGAGQGLTGELFFGEGSRLTVL.

CDR3: CASSLGEGTGGVAPYEQYF. Here the CDR3 DNA reads TGCGCCAGCAGCTTGGGAGAGGGTACCGGGGGGGTCGCCCCCTACGAGCAGTACTTC. The J gene is TRBJ2-7, the V gene TRBV5-1; TRBD2 agrees at 8 bases. This CDR3 region has 19 residues. V lost 0 bases, J lost 2 bases, and 16 bases stayed unmatched. Germline V gene lookup returns CDR1 SGHRS and CDR2 YFSETQ.

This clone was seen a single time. The CDR3, as DNA: TGTGCCAGCAGCCAACCCGGGACCGCTTTCTACGAGCAGTACTTC. It translates to CASSQPGTAFYEQYF. This rearrangement joins TRBV27 to TRBJ2-7; D may be TRBD1 or TRBD2 (5 bases each). Germline values: CDR1 MNHEY, CDR2 SMNVEV (reference sequence). CDR3 length: 15 residues. V was pared by 6 bases and J by 3 bases, with 18 bases between.